What follows describes a single T cell receptor beta chain. Its antigen remains unknown. Germline V gene lookup returns CDR1 MNHNS and CDR2 SASEGT. This CDR3 spans 14 amino acids. V was shortened by 3 bases and J by 0 bases, with 9 bases between the two germline ends. The record originates from a study of T cell responses to AZD1222 COVID-19 vaccine. General study results and limits: Receipt of two AZD1222 doses was followed by a rise in Spike-specific TCR breadth and depth. Researchers report vaccine-associated CD4 TCRs spanning spike, with dominance at 160-218 and 743-854. Unmutated regions of variants are reportedly targeted by nearly half of spike-specific TCRs. The donor group comprised mostly white British people and more females; the analysis possibly underestimated clonal diversity.

TCRdb's copy holds only in-frame clones and misses some; the assay was immunoSEQ multiplex PCR. Of 90,000 to 150,000 clones in the sample, around 89% were seen once. The TCR originated in an adult who received the AZD1222 COVID-19 vaccine. Material: peripheral blood, obtained 28 days after the second AZD1222 dose. V and J are TRBV6-1 and TRBJ2-7; possibly TRBD1 or TRBD2 for D (5 bases each). The CDR3: CASSDRDHSYEQYF. The CDR3 nucleotides are TGTGCCAGCAGTGACAGGGACCACTCCTACGAGCAGTACTTC.